This TCR beta chain is from a study of identical twins. Study-wide findings and caveats: These conclusions were based on statistical analysis (cross-sectional, not following the same donors). Partly confounded zero-insertion analyses could result from invariant MAIT and iNKT cells. Twins shared beta out-of-frame sequences in excess, but this excess was weaker.

V was clipped by 4 bases and J by 3 bases, with 8 bases between them. CDR3 length equals 12 residues. Germline V CDR1 and CDR2: SGHRS, YFSETQ. TCRdb reanalysed the 5' RACE reads using MiXCR and keeps one entry per CDR3 protein. The table shows about 790,000 distinct CDR3 sequences, with about 20% occurring only once. This clonotype was observed a handful of times. Its antigen is still unknown. These same records also appear under a second study, on T cells expressing NK-cell markers. That paper notes: The use of an anti-gamma-delta TCR antibody, which was added in several experiments, restricted sorting to T cells expressing alpha-beta TCR.

The clonotype was recovered from a woman between 18 and 29 years old in good health. The sample taken for sequencing was PBMCs. The chain links TRBV5-1 to TRBJ2-7, with D hard to call. The CDR3 DNA reads as TGCGCCAGCAGCGGGTCCTTCTACGAGCAGTACTTC. Its translation is CASSGSFYEQYF.